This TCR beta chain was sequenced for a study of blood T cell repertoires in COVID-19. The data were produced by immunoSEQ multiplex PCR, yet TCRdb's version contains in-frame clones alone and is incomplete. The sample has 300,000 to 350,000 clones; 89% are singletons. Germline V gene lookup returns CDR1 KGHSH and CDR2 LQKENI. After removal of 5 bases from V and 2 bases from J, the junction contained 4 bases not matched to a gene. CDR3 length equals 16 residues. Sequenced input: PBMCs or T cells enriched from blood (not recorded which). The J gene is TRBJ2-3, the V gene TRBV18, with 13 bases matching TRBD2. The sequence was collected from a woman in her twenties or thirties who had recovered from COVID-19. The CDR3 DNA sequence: TGTGCCAGCTCAAGCGGGACTAGCGGGACCACAGATACGCAGTATTTT. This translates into CASSSGTSGTTDTQYF.